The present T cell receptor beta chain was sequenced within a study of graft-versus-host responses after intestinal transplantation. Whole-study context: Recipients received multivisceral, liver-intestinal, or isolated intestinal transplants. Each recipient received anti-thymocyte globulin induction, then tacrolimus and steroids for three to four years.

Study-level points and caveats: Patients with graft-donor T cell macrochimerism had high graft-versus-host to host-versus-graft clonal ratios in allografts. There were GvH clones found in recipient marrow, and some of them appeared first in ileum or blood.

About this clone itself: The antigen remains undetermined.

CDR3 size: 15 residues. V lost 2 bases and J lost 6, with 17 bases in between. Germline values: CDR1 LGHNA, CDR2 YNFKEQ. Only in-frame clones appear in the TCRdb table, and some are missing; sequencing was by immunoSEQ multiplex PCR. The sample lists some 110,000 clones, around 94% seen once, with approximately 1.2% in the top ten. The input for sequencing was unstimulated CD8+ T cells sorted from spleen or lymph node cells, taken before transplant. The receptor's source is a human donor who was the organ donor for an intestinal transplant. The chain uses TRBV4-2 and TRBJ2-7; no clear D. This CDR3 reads CASSQNRWSRGEQYF. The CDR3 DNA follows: TGTGCCAGCAGCCAAAATCGCTGGAGTCGTGGCGAGCAGTACTTC.